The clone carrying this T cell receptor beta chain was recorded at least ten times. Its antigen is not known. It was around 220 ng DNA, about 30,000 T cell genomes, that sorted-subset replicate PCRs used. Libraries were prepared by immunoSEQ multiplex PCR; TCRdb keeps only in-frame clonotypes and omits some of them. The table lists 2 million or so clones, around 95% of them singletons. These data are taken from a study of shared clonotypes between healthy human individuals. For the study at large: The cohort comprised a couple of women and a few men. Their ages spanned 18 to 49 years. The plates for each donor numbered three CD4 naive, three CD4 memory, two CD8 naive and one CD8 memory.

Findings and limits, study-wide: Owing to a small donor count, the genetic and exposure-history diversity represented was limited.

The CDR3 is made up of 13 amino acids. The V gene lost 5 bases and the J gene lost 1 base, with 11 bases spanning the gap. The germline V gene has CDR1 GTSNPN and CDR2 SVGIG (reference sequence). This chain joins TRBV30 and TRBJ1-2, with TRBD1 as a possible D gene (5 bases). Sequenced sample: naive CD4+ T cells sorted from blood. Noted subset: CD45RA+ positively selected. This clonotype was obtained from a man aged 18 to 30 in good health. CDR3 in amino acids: CAWAPDSNYGYTF. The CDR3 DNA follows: TGTGCCTGGGCCCCTGACAGTAACTATGGCTACACCTTC.